This T cell receptor beta chain originates from a study of OX40 agonist ivuxolimab in advanced cancers. Study-wide background: Intravenous ivuxolimab was administered to patients every 2 weeks at 0.01 to 10 mg/kg. Partial responses were achieved by three patients, one with hepatocellular carcinoma and two with cutaneous melanoma.

The CDR3 consists of 11 residues. The germline V gene has CDR1 MGHDK and CDR2 SYGVNS. V lost 7 bases to trimming and J lost 8 bases, with 11 bases between them. The assay was immunoSEQ multiplex PCR, and TCRdb's table has in-frame clones only and misses some. This repertoire shows tens of thousands of clones, about 92% found once; its top ten account for around 0.33%. This receptor was taken from an adult with an advanced solid tumor such as melanoma, head and neck, liver or kidney cancer. The rearrangement uses TRBV25-1 and TRBJ1-1, with D hard to call. The sequences come from CD4+ or CD8+ T cells sorted from blood, collected in a trial of the OX40 agonist ivuxolimab. The CDR3 DNA reads as TGTGCCAGCACGAGGGCGGGCGAAGCTTTCTTT. It translates to CASTRAGEAFF.